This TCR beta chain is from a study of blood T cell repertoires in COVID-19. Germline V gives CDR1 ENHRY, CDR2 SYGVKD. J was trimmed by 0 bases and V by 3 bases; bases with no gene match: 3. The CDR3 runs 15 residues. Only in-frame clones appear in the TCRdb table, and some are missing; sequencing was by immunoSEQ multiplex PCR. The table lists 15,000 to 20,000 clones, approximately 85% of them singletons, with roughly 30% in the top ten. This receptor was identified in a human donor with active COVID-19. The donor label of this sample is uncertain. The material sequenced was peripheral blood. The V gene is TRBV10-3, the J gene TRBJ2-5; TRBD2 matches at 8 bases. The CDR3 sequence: CAISEGLANQETQYF. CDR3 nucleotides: TGTGCCATCAGTGAAGGACTAGCAAACCAAGAGACCCAGTACTTC.